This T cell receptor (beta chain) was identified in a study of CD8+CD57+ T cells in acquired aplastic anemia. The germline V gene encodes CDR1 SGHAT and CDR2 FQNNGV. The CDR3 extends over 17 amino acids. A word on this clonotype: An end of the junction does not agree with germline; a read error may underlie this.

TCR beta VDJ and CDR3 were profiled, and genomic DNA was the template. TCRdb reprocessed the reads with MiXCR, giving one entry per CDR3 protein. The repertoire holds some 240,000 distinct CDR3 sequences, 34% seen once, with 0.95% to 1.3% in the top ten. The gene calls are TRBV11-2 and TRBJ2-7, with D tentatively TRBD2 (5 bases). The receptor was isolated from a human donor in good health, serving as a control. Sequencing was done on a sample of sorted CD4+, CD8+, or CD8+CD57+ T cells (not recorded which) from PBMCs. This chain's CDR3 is CANSSVTSGRRAYEQYF. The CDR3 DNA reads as TGTGCCAACAGCTCAGTCACGTCGGGCAGGCGGGCCTACGAGCAGTACTTC.